Listed below are T cell receptor beta chains from one sample, sequenced in a study of T cells expressing NK-cell markers. Following a re-call of the 5' RACE reads, TCRdb has one entry per CDR3 protein and lacks DNA. This repertoire includes a few hundred thousand distinct CDR3 sequences. The source material was blood T cells: a sorted CD56 or NKG2C T cell subset, CD4+ or CD8+ T cells, or bulk PBMC T cells (not recorded which). The receptors were sampled from a man aged 18 to 69 in good health. The CDR3 runs from the conserved cysteine through the conserved F or W. Fields, in order: J gene, V gene, CDR3 protein.

TRBJ2-3	TRBV5-1	CASSLVGGLAVPDTQYF
TRBJ2-7	TRBV28	CASNRQGLTYEQYF
TRBJ1-2	TRBV5-1	CASSLLGQGNAGYTF
TRBJ2-7	TRBV20-1	CSARDKGSPWGEQYF
TRBJ2-3	TRBV4-2	CASSQIRDSVRGTDTQYF
TRBJ2-1	TRBV14	CASSQAHISSSYNEQFF
TRBJ2-6	TRBV2	CASSAWATLTSGANVLTF
TRBJ2-7	TRBV6-5	CASSYARTGYEQYF
TRBJ2-7	TRBV6-6	CASSQKYEQYF
TRBJ2-3	TRBV6-2/TRBV6-3	CASSYSRWKRGGSVHSDTQYF
TRBJ2-5	TRBV10-3	CAISEGLAGGWETQYF
TRBJ2-1	TRBV11-2	CASSLRGYRTGGKSEQFF
TRBJ2-3	TRBV28	CASTLGLSGDGDTQYF
TRBJ2-1	TRBV7-2	CASSPDVGTGENEQFF
TRBJ2-3	TRBV20-1	CSASKQGTDTQYF
TRBJ2-1	TRBV12-3/TRBV12-4	CASRNRDRGQYEQFF
TRBJ1-1	TRBV20-1	CSASPQETNTEAFF
TRBJ1-1	TRBV12-3/TRBV12-4	CASSLADRDSSTEAFF
TRBJ2-1	TRBV29-1	CSVGSGANNEQFF
TRBJ2-5	TRBV11-2	CASSYTYSETQYF
TRBJ1-4	TRBV5-6	CASRLGPPGANEKLFF
TRBJ2-5	TRBV20-1	CSASPGLLQETQYF
TRBJ2-1	TRBV12-3/TRBV12-4	CASSPGRGNNEQFF
TRBJ2-5	TRBV5-6	CASSARPTGTQYF
TRBJ2-6	TRBV28	CASSFVDSRARSGANVLTF
TRBJ2-1	TRBV19	CASRGGNNEQFF
TRBJ2-3	TRBV12-3/TRBV12-4	CASTTSGGAADTQYF
TRBJ2-7	TRBV3-1	CASSQLNRRPYEQYF
TRBJ1-2	TRBV12-3/TRBV12-4	CASSPEWAGYGYTF
TRBJ2-1	TRBV7-2	CASSRVELSYNEQFF
TRBJ2-1	TRBV5-1	CASSLISGGPSSYNEQFF
TRBJ1-2	TRBV20-1	CSARGVSSDGYTF
TRBJ2-7	TRBV5-1	CASRGFAGASYEQYF
TRBJ2-7	TRBV28	CASSGAGAPSYEQYF
TRBJ2-1	TRBV12-3/TRBV12-4	CASSARTVNEQFF
TRBJ2-3	TRBV18	CASSPPVTKRTDTQYF
TRBJ1-1	TRBV29-1	CSVEGALGGAFF
TRBJ1-3	TRBV7-6	CASSQGVYAGNTIYF
TRBJ2-2	TRBV7-3	CASSSTSGGPGELFF
TRBJ2-5	TRBV5-1	CASSSGQYSETQYF
TRBJ1-1	TRBV12-3/TRBV12-4	CASSQQGSLNTEAFF
TRBJ2-1	TRBV7-3	CASSLMGQTYNEQFF
TRBJ1-1	TRBV12-3/TRBV12-4	CASSSSRGRMNTEAFF
TRBJ2-1	TRBV2	CASSEGTGPRLEQFF